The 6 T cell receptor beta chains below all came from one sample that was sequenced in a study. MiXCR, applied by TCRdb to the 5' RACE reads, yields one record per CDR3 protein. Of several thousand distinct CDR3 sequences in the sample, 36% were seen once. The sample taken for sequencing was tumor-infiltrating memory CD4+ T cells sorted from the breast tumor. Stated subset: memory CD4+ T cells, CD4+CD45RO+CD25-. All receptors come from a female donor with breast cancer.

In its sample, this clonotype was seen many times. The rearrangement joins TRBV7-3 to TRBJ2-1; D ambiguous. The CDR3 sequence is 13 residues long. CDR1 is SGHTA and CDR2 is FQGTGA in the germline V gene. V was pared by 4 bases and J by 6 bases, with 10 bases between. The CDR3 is CASSSAGVNEQFF. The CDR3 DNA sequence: TGTGCCAGCAGCTCCGCAGGTGTCAATGAGCAGTTCTTC.

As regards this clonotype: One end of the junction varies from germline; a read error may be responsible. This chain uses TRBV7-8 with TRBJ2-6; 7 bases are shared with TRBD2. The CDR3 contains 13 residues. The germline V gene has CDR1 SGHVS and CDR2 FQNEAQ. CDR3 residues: CASRRSGANVLTF. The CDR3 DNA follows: TGTGCCAGCAGGAGAAGCGGGGCTAACGTCCTGACTTTC. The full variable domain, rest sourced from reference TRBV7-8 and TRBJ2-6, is GAGVSQSPRYKVAKRGQDVALRCDPISGHVSLFWYQQALGQGPEFLTYFQNEAQLDKSGLPSDRFFAERPEGSVSTLKIQRTQQEDSAVYLCASRRSGANVLTFGAGSRLTVL.

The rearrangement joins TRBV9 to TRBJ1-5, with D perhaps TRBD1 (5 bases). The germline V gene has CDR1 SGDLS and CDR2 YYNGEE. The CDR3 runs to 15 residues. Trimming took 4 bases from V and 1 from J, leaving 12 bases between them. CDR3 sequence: CASSTGTYSNQPQHF. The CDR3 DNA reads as TGTGCCAGCAGCACCGGGACTTACAGCAATCAGCCCCAGCATTTT.

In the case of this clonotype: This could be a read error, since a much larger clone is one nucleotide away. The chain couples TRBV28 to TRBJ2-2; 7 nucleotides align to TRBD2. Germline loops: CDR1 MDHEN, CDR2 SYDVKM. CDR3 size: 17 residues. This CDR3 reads CTSSSWGGLANTGELFF. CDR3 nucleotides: TGTACCAGCAGTTCTTGGGGGGGACTCGCGAACACCGGGGAGCTGTTTTTT.

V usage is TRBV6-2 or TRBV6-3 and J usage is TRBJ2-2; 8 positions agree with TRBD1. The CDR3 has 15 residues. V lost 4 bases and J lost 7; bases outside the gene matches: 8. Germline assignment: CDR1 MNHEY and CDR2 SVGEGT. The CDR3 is CASSFGQGRNGELFF. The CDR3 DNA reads TGTGCCAGCAGTTTTGGACAGGGAAGGAACGGGGAGCTGTTTTTT.

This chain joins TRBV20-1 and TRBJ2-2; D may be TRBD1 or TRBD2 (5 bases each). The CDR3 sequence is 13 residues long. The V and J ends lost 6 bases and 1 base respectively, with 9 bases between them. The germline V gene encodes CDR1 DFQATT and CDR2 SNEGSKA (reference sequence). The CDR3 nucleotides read TGCAGTGCGCCGGGACGGAACACCGGGGAGCTGTTTTTT. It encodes CSAPGRNTGELFF.